Given below is one T cell receptor (beta chain) in context. Its antigen is unidentified. Germline assignment: CDR1 PRHDT and CDR2 FYEKMQ (reference sequence). The V and J ends lost 4 bases and 4 bases, in that order; junction bases with no gene match: 1. This CDR3 contains 13 residues. Profiled with immunoSEQ multiplex PCR; TCRdb holds only in-frame clones, not every one. The sample consists of hundreds of thousands of clones, 60% to 75% of them appearing once. About 2 micrograms of genomic DNA, which was extracted from cryopreserved PBMCs, served as the material used for the TCR beta libraries. The data derive from a study of cytotoxic CD8 clonotypes in ibrutinib-treated CLL. Findings and limits, study-wide: On treatment, the uncommon public clonotypes contracted or remained stable.

The sequencing used PBMCs, collected after 24 months of ibrutinib treatment. V is TRBV13 and J is TRBJ2-5; TRBD1 matches at 9 bases. The sequence came from a human donor with chronic lymphocytic leukemia. Here the CDR3 reads CASSYRGRETQYF. The CDR3 region has the DNA TGTGCCAGCAGCTACAGGGGGCGAGAGACCCAGTACTTC. The complete variable domain, with remaining parts taken from reference TRBV13 and TRBJ2-5, reads AAGVIQSPRHLIKEKRETATLKCYPIPRHDTVYWYQQGPGQDPQFLISFYEKMQSDKGSIPDRFSAQQFSDYHSELNMSSLELGDSALYFCASSYRGRETQYFGPGTRLLVL.